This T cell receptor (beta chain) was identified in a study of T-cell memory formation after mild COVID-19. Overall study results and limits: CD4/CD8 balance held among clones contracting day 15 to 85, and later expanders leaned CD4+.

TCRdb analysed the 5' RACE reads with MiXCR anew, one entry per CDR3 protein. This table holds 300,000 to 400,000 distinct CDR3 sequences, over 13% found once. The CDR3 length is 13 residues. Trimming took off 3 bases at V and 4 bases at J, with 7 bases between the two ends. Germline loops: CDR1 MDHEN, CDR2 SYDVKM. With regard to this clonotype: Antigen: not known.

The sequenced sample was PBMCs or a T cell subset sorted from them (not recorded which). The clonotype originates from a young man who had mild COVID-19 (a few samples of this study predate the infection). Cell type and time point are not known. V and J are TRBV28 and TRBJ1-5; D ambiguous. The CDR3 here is CASSLELNQPQHF. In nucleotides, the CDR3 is TGTGCCAGCAGTTTGGAGCTAAATCAGCCCCAGCATTTT.